This T cell receptor (beta chain) was recovered during a study of blood T cell repertoires in COVID-19. About the study: Donors in the United States, Italy and Spain gave samples during acute or convalescent COVID-19.

The table came from immunoSEQ multiplex PCR; TCRdb's copy has only in-frame clones and leaves some out. The sample records about 200,000 clones, approximately 78% being singletons. Trimming shortened V by 8 bases and J by 1 base, and 17 bases separated the two germline ends. This CDR3 has 15 residues. The germline CDR1 and CDR2 sequences are ENHRY and SYGVKD. The clonotype originates from a woman over 75 with COVID-19, enrolled during active disease. Sequenced material: peripheral blood. The chain links TRBV10-3 to TRBJ1-1; D gene ambiguous. CDR3 protein: CAIGSGTAKNTEAFF. The CDR3 DNA is TGTGCCATCGGGAGCGGTACAGCGAAGAACACTGAAGCTTTCTTT.